This is a list of T cell receptor beta chains from one sample in a study of shared clonotypes between healthy human individuals. Clones were sequenced by immunoSEQ multiplex PCR, and TCRdb holds only the in-frame ones, with some missing. The sample consists of about 2 million clones, roughly 95% of them appearing once. Input material: naive CD8+ T cells sorted from blood. The receptors originated from a man between 18 and 35 years old in good health. CDR3s include the opening cysteine and the closing phenylalanine or tryptophan. The order of the fields is J gene, clone size, V gene, D gene, CDR3 DNA, CDR3 protein. The D gene is left open where the match is weak. For some rows the clone size is stated as once, few or many, or as a class when expanded; others skip it.

J gene: TRBJ2-7; clone size: .; V gene: TRBV5-1; D gene: TRBD1; CDR3 DNA: TGCGCCAGCAGCTTGGACAGGGGGCATATCTACGAGCAGTACTTC; CDR3 protein: CASSLDRGHIYEQYF
J gene: TRBJ2-3; clone size: .; V gene: TRBV11-3; D gene: .; CDR3 DNA: TGTGCCAGCAGCCCCAGGGACGGATCAGATACGCAGTATTTT; CDR3 protein: CASSPRDGSDTQYF
J gene: TRBJ1-2; clone size: few; V gene: TRBV27; D gene: .; CDR3 DNA: TGTGCCAGCAGATTGCGGGGTGCGGGCTATGGCTACACCTTC; CDR3 protein: CASRLRGAGYGYTF
J gene: TRBJ2-7; clone size: .; V gene: TRBV27; D gene: TRBD2; CDR3 DNA: TGTGCCAGCAGTTTAACCCTAGCGGGATACGAGCAGTACTTC; CDR3 protein: CASSLTLAGYEQYF
J gene: TRBJ2-7; clone size: .; V gene: TRBV5-6; D gene: .; CDR3 DNA: TGTGCCAGCAGCCCGGGCGCGCGGGAGCAGTACTTC; CDR3 protein: CASSPGAREQYF
J gene: TRBJ2-7; clone size: .; V gene: TRBV4-1; D gene: .; CDR3 DNA: TGCGCCAGCAGCCACGCCGGGTGGTACGAGCAGTACTTC; CDR3 protein: CASSHAGWYEQYF
J gene: TRBJ2-7; clone size: .; V gene: TRBV6-6; D gene: TRBD2; CDR3 DNA: TGTGCCAGCAGTTTCACCGGCCTAGCGGAGTCCTACGAGCAGTACTTC; CDR3 protein: CASSFTGLAESYEQYF
J gene: TRBJ1-5; clone size: .; V gene: TRBV7-8; D gene: TRBD1; CDR3 DNA: TGTGCCAGCACTCAGCTCAGGGGGGAGGGTCAGCCCCAGCATTTT; CDR3 protein: CASTQLRGEGQPQHF
J gene: TRBJ2-7; clone size: .; V gene: TRBV19; D gene: .; CDR3 DNA: TGTGCCAGTAGTATGGGGTTTCCCGGGAGTTTCGAGGAGCAGTACTTC; CDR3 protein: CASSMGFPGSFEEQYF
J gene: TRBJ1-5; clone size: .; V gene: TRBV27; D gene: .; CDR3 DNA: TGTGCCAGCAGTCCCTACCCCTATAGCAATCAGCCCCAGCATTTT; CDR3 protein: CASSPYPYSNQPQHF
J gene: TRBJ1-2; clone size: .; V gene: TRBV27; D gene: .; CDR3 DNA: TGTGCCAGCAGTTTATCCCCAGGCCCATATGGCTACACCTTC; CDR3 protein: CASSLSPGPYGYTF
J gene: TRBJ2-7; clone size: .; V gene: TRBV27; D gene: TRBD1; CDR3 DNA: TGTGCCAGCAGTCCAACGACAGGGGGCTCCTACGAGCAGTACTTC; CDR3 protein: CASSPTTGGSYEQYF
J gene: TRBJ2-7; clone size: once; V gene: TRBV5-1; D gene: .; CDR3 DNA: TGCGCCAGCAGCTACGATCTTCAGTACGAGCAGTACTTC; CDR3 protein: CASSYDLQYEQYF
J gene: TRBJ2-5; clone size: .; V gene: TRBV6-5; D gene: .; CDR3 DNA: TGTGCCAGCAGCCCCCCGGCGGAGACCCAGTACTTC; CDR3 protein: CASSPPAETQYF
J gene: TRBJ2-7; clone size: .; V gene: TRBV19; D gene: .; CDR3 DNA: TGTGCCAGTAGTATAGTGGAGGGCTCCTACGAGCAGTACTTC; CDR3 protein: CASSIVEGSYEQYF
J gene: TRBJ1-5; clone size: .; V gene: TRBV30; D gene: .; CDR3 DNA: TGTGCCTGGAGTGGCGGTAGCAATCAGCCCCAGCATTTT; CDR3 protein: CAWSGGSNQPQHF
J gene: TRBJ2-7; clone size: .; V gene: TRBV27; D gene: .; CDR3 DNA: TGTGCCAGCGCTGGGACAACCACCTCCTACGAGCAGTACTTC; CDR3 protein: CASAGTTTSYEQYF
J gene: TRBJ2-1; clone size: .; V gene: TRBV18; D gene: TRBD2; CDR3 DNA: TGTGCCAGCTCACTACTAGCGGGAGCTGACAATGAGCAGTTCTTC; CDR3 protein: CASSLLAGADNEQFF
J gene: TRBJ2-1; clone size: .; V gene: TRBV7-6; D gene: .; CDR3 DNA: TGTGCCAGCAGCCCCCCTGGGACCAGCTCCTACAATGAGCAGTTCTTC; CDR3 protein: CASSPPGTSSYNEQFF
J gene: TRBJ2-7; clone size: .; V gene: TRBV27; D gene: TRBD1; CDR3 DNA: TGTGCCAGCACCGGAACAGGGGTCGGATCCTACGAGCAGTACTTC; CDR3 protein: CASTGTGVGSYEQYF
J gene: TRBJ2-7; clone size: .; V gene: TRBV29-1; D gene: .; CDR3 DNA: TGCAGCGTTGAAGATCGTACGGGCTCCTACGAGCAGTACTTC; CDR3 protein: CSVEDRTGSYEQYF
J gene: TRBJ1-3; clone size: .; V gene: TRBV9; D gene: .; CDR3 DNA: TGTGCCAGCAGCGTAGAACCGGGTTACTCTGGAAACACCATATATTTT; CDR3 protein: CASSVEPGYSGNTIYF
J gene: TRBJ2-7; clone size: .; V gene: TRBV9; D gene: TRBD2; CDR3 DNA: TGTGCCAGCAGCCTAGCGGGGGGTTCCTACGAGCAGTACTTC; CDR3 protein: CASSLAGGSYEQYF
J gene: TRBJ2-7; clone size: .; V gene: TRBV27; D gene: .; CDR3 DNA: TGTGCCAGCAGTTTCAGGGGATATGCCTACGAGCAGTACTTC; CDR3 protein: CASSFRGYAYEQYF
J gene: TRBJ1-1; clone size: .; V gene: TRBV25-1; D gene: .; CDR3 DNA: TGTGCCAGCAGTGAATCTTGGGGGATTGAAGCTTTCTTT; CDR3 protein: CASSESWGIEAFF
J gene: TRBJ2-2; clone size: .; V gene: TRBV5-6; D gene: TRBD2; CDR3 DNA: TGTGCCAGCAGCTTGCGGGGGGACTACACCGGGGAGCTGTTTTTT; CDR3 protein: CASSLRGDYTGELFF
J gene: TRBJ2-7; clone size: .; V gene: TRBV13; D gene: TRBD1; CDR3 DNA: TGTGCCAGCAGCTTGGGACAGTCCTACGAGCAGTACTTC; CDR3 protein: CASSLGQSYEQYF
J gene: TRBJ2-5; clone size: .; V gene: TRBV5-1; D gene: .; CDR3 DNA: TGCGCCAGCAGCCGTACGTCGTTTGGGGGGCTAGAGACCCAGTACTTC; CDR3 protein: CASSRTSFGGLETQYF
J gene: TRBJ2-3; clone size: .; V gene: TRBV6-6; D gene: .; CDR3 DNA: TGTGCCAGCATTTGGGATCTCAGTACAGATACGCAGTATTTT; CDR3 protein: CASIWDLSTDTQYF
J gene: TRBJ1-5; clone size: .; V gene: TRBV19; D gene: TRBD1; CDR3 DNA: TGTGCCAGTAGTACCGACAGGGGGCCGGGAAGACAGCCCCAGCATTTT; CDR3 protein: CASSTDRGPGRQPQHF
J gene: TRBJ2-1; clone size: .; V gene: TRBV18; D gene: TRBD1; CDR3 DNA: TGTGCCAGCTCAACCGGGACAGGGTCCTACAATGAGCAGTTCTTC; CDR3 protein: CASSTGTGSYNEQFF
J gene: TRBJ2-5; clone size: .; V gene: TRBV2; D gene: .; CDR3 DNA: TGTGCCAGCAGTCCTTCCGTGACAGCTTACCAAGAGACCCAGTACTTC; CDR3 protein: CASSPSVTAYQETQYF
J gene: TRBJ2-7; clone size: .; V gene: TRBV2; D gene: TRBD1; CDR3 DNA: TGTGCCAGCAGCGCCGGGACAGGGGGGTACGAGCAGTACTTC; CDR3 protein: CASSAGTGGYEQYF
J gene: TRBJ1-6; clone size: .; V gene: TRBV7-6; D gene: TRBD1; CDR3 DNA: TGTGCCAGCAGCTTAGCAACAGGGGGCTCATCACCCCTCCACTTT; CDR3 protein: CASSLATGGSSPLHF
J gene: TRBJ2-7; clone size: .; V gene: TRBV27; D gene: .; CDR3 DNA: TGTGCCAGCAGTTTATCGACAAACTCCTACGAGCAGTACTTC; CDR3 protein: CASSLSTNSYEQYF
J gene: TRBJ1-2; clone size: .; V gene: TRBV4-1; D gene: .; CDR3 DNA: TGCGCCAGCAGCCTCTTAGAGGGTGTTAAGGGCTACACCTTC; CDR3 protein: CASSLLEGVKGYTF
J gene: TRBJ2-7; clone size: .; V gene: TRBV4-1; D gene: .; CDR3 DNA: TGCGCCAGCAGCCAAGATGAGGAAGTCTTAGTACGAGGGCAGTACTTC; CDR3 protein: CASSQDEEVLVRGQYF
J gene: TRBJ1-1; clone size: once; V gene: TRBV7-9; D gene: TRBD1; CDR3 DNA: TGTGCCAGCAGCCCGGGACAGGGGGCGTCCACTGAAGCTTTCTTT; CDR3 protein: CASSPGQGASTEAFF
J gene: TRBJ2-7; clone size: .; V gene: TRBV27; D gene: TRBD2; CDR3 DNA: TGTGCCAGCAGTTTAGTCGCTAGCGGGAGGTACGAGCAGTACTTC; CDR3 protein: CASSLVASGRYEQYF
J gene: TRBJ1-1; clone size: .; V gene: TRBV19; D gene: TRBD1; CDR3 DNA: TGTGCCAGTAGTCGATCCTGGGGACAGGCCCTTGGGAACACTGAAGCTTTCTTT; CDR3 protein: CASSRSWGQALGNTEAFF
J gene: TRBJ2-7; clone size: once; V gene: TRBV4-1; D gene: .; CDR3 DNA: TGCGCCAGCAGCCAAGTACAGGGCAACGAGCAGTACTTC; CDR3 protein: CASSQVQGNEQYF
J gene: TRBJ2-5; clone size: .; V gene: TRBV5-6; D gene: .; CDR3 DNA: TGTGCCAGCAGCTTGGCAGGGAGGGAGACCCAGTACTTC; CDR3 protein: CASSLAGRETQYF
J gene: TRBJ2-3; clone size: .; V gene: TRBV29-1; D gene: .; CDR3 DNA: TGCAGCGTTGAAGAGGCTGGCGGGGGCACAGATACGCAGTATTTT; CDR3 protein: CSVEEAGGGTDTQYF
J gene: TRBJ1-2; clone size: .; V gene: TRBV7-9; D gene: TRBD1; CDR3 DNA: TGTGCCAGCAGCTTAGCTGGGACAGGGTATGGCTACACCTTC; CDR3 protein: CASSLAGTGYGYTF
J gene: TRBJ2-7; clone size: .; V gene: TRBV2; D gene: TRBD2; CDR3 DNA: TGTGCCAGCAGTATCGAGCGGGAGTTCTACGAGCAGTACTTC; CDR3 protein: CASSIEREFYEQYF
J gene: TRBJ2-1; clone size: .; V gene: TRBV5-4; D gene: TRBD1; CDR3 DNA: TGTGCCAGCAGCGGGGACAGCAATGAGCAGTTCTTC; CDR3 protein: CASSGDSNEQFF
J gene: TRBJ2-5; clone size: .; V gene: TRBV19; D gene: .; CDR3 DNA: TGTGCCAGTAGTCCCGACAGGGAGGGGCAAGAGACCCAGTACTTC; CDR3 protein: CASSPDREGQETQYF
J gene: TRBJ1-5; clone size: .; V gene: TRBV27; D gene: .; CDR3 DNA: TGTGCCAGCAGTTTAACCGGGGCGAATCAGCCCCAGCATTTT; CDR3 protein: CASSLTGANQPQHF
J gene: TRBJ2-2; clone size: once; V gene: TRBV13; D gene: TRBD2; CDR3 DNA: TGTGCCAGCAGCACCCCCCTAGCGGGAGTCGCCGGGGAGCTGTTTTTT; CDR3 protein: CASSTPLAGVAGELFF
J gene: TRBJ1-1; clone size: .; V gene: TRBV10-2; D gene: .; CDR3 DNA: TGCGCCAGCAGTGAGCTGTTGGACACTGAAGCTTTCTTT; CDR3 protein: CASSELLDTEAFF
J gene: TRBJ2-2; clone size: .; V gene: TRBV30; D gene: TRBD2; CDR3 DNA: TGTGCCTGGACTAGCGGGGGGTTGGGCGCCGGGGAGCTGTTTTTT; CDR3 protein: CAWTSGGLGAGELFF
J gene: TRBJ2-5; clone size: .; V gene: TRBV7-2; D gene: TRBD2; CDR3 DNA: TGTGCCAGCAGCTTCCGACTAGCGGGCGCACAAGAGACCCAGTACTTC; CDR3 protein: CASSFRLAGAQETQYF
J gene: TRBJ2-7; clone size: .; V gene: TRBV4-1; D gene: TRBD1; CDR3 DNA: TGCGCCAGCAGCTTGCGGACAGGGGGACTCTACGAGCAGTACTTC; CDR3 protein: CASSLRTGGLYEQYF
J gene: TRBJ1-1; clone size: .; V gene: TRBV30; D gene: .; CDR3 DNA: TGTGCCTGGAAAGCGGCAGAGGTAAACACTGAAGCTTTCTTT; CDR3 protein: CAWKAAEVNTEAFF
J gene: TRBJ2-1; clone size: .; V gene: TRBV18; D gene: .; CDR3 DNA: TGTGCCAGCTCATCGGGACCGAGGGGTGGTGAGCAGTTCTTC; CDR3 protein: CASSSGPRGGEQFF